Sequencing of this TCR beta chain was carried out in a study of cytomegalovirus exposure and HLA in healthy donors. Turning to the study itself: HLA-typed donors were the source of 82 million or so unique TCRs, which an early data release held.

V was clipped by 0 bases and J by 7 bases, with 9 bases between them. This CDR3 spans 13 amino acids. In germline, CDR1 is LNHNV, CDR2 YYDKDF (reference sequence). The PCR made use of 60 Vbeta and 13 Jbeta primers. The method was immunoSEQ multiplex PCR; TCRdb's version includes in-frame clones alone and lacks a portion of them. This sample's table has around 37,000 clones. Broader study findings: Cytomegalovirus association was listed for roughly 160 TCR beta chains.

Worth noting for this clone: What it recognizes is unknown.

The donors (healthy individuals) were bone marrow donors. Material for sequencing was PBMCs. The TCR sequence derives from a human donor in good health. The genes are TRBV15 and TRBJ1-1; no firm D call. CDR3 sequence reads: CATSRDRGSEAFF. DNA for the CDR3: TGTGCCACCAGCAGAGATCGGGGTAGTGAAGCTTTCTTT.